This T cell receptor beta chain was sequenced for a study of CD8 T cells in ankylosing spondylitis. This clonotype came up a few times. Antigen unknown. Study conclusions and caveats: Clones tied to disease were said to be significantly enriched in matched ankylosing spondylitis synovial fluid. Clones linked to disease, bearing a CD8+ phenotype, were relatively rare in peripheral blood. A motif of 7 or 8 highly homologous TCR beta variants was seen as apparently characteristic of ankylosing spondylitis blood.

TCR beta libraries were made by quantitative 5'-RACE with molecular barcodes. TCRdb reanalysed the 5' RACE reads using MiXCR and keeps one entry per CDR3 protein. Seen here are about 130,000 distinct CDR3 sequences, 17% observed once, and the top ten hold around a third. Germline-derived CDR1 and CDR2 are DFQATT and SNEGSKA (reference sequence). This CDR3 contains 14 residues. V lost 1 base and J lost 4; bases outside the gene matches: 4. This chain links TRBV20-1 with TRBJ2-7, with 10 nucleotides matching TRBD2. The sequence came from a male donor with ankylosing spondylitis. The sequencing input was blood, either unsorted or a sorted T cell fraction (not recorded which). CDR3 sequence reads: CSARASGSGYEQYF. The DNA for the CDR3 is TGCAGTGCTAGAGCTAGCGGGAGTGGGTACGAGCAGTACTTC.